This T cell receptor beta chain derives from a study of post-analysis software for immune sequencing data. In the case of this clonotype: Antigen unknown.

Trimming removed 6 bases from V and 4 bases from J; junction bases left unmatched: 12. This CDR3 region has 16 residues. TCR beta libraries were prepared from cDNA with unique molecular identifiers. TCRdb fed the PCR reads into MiXCR, producing one record per CDR3 protein. The sample lists roughly 700,000 distinct CDR3 sequences; roughly 29% were seen once. Study-wide results and caveats: Relative to controls, patients with multiple sclerosis showed significantly lower normalized Chao1 diversity. Those samples that were prepared in the same batch co-clustered strongly by F measure. Roughly five TRBV segments appeared more often in patients than in controls, and TRBV5-6, TRBV5-1 and TRBV20-1 were among these.

The TCR comes from a girl aged 5 to 17 with multiple sclerosis. Input material: blood. The rearrangement uses TRBV12-3 or TRBV12-4 and TRBJ2-1; 7 nucleotides line up with TRBD2. The CDR3 DNA is TGTGCCAGCAGCCGGGTGGGAGGGCTAGCGTACAATGAGCAGTTCTTC. Translated, it gives CASSRVGGLAYNEQFF.